This is a list of T cell receptor beta chains from one sample in a study of OX40 agonist ivuxolimab in advanced cancers. Method: immunoSEQ multiplex PCR; TCRdb's copy keeps in-frame clones and lacks some. The sample lists approximately 99,000 clones; around 93% were seen once. Specimen: CD4+ or CD8+ T cells sorted from blood, collected in a trial of the OX40 agonist ivuxolimab. These TCRs come from an adult with an advanced solid tumor such as melanoma, head and neck, liver or kidney cancer. Each CDR3 is given with its conserved first and last residue. Fields, in order: V gene, CDR3 protein.

TRBV2	CASSGGNQETQYF
TRBV4-1	CASSGPRSSYNEQFF
TRBV27	CASSWGGLAPETQYF
TRBV1	CTRDTNRTGELFF
TRBV6-5	CASSYSGGVGSPLHF
TRBV7-8	CASSLVQGASGEQYF
TRBV11-2	CASSLNTGGKAFF
TRBV9	CASSVRPDPYNEQFF
TRBV10-3	CAISDSYSGANVLTF
TRBV18	CASSPQRSGNTIYF
TRBV10-3	CAVGQGPDYGYTF
TRBV7-2	CASSLRAVSNEQFF
TRBV11-3	CASSPGQGSTEAFF
TRBV10-1	CASNDRDRVNTEAFF